A single sample is the source of the 22 T cell receptor beta chains below, sequenced in a study of T cell responses to AZD1222 COVID-19 vaccine. Clones were read by immunoSEQ multiplex PCR, and TCRdb kept only the in-frame ones, dropping some. The sample has about 140,000 clones, about 90% seen once. This material consisted of peripheral blood, taken 28 days after the second AZD1222 dose. All receptors come from an adult who received the AZD1222 COVID-19 vaccine.

This chain links TRBV2 with TRBJ2-3; perhaps TRBD2 as D (7 bases). Germline assignment: CDR1 SNHLY and CDR2 FYNNEI. Trimming stripped 2 bases from V and 3 bases from J, with 9 bases between. This CDR3 is 14 amino acids long. The CDR3, as DNA: TGTGCCAGCAGTGAAAGGGGGGGGACAGATACGCAGTATTTT. Protein product: CASSERGGTDTQYF.

This chain uses TRBV5-1 with TRBJ2-5; D perhaps matches TRBD2 (5 bases). From germline, CDR1 is SGHRS and CDR2 YFSETQ. V lost 4 bases to trimming and J lost 5 bases, with 9 bases between them. The CDR3 is made up of 12 amino acids. The CDR3 DNA sequence: TGCGCCAGCAGCGAGGGAAAGGAGACCCAGTACTTC. Protein product: CASSEGKETQYF. The complete variable domain, with remaining parts taken from reference TRBV5-1 and TRBJ2-5, reads KAGVTQTPRYLIKTRGQQVTLSCSPISGHRSVSWYQQTPGQGLQFLFEYFSETQRNKGNFPGRFSGRQFSNSRSEMNVSTLELGDSALYLCASSEGKETQYFGPGTRLLVL.

CDR3: CASSLDARQGNEKLFF. In DNA form, the CDR3 reads TGTGCCAGCAGCTTAGATGCGCGACAGGGAAATGAAAAACTGTTTTTT. The chain carries TRBV11-2 and TRBJ1-4; TRBD1 aligns across 7 bases. This CDR3 region has 16 residues. Per germline, CDR1 SGHAT and CDR2 FQNNGV. Trimming removed 0 bases from V and 5 bases from J; junction bases left unmatched: 6. Variable domain in full (rest from reference TRBV11-2 and TRBJ1-4): EAGVAQSPRYKIIEKRQSVAFWCNPISGHATLYWYQQILGQGPKLLIQFQNNGVVDDSQLPKDRFSAERLKGVDSTLKIQPAKLEDSAVYLCASSLDARQGNEKLFFGSGTQLSVL.

The chain links TRBV11-2 to TRBJ2-1, with TRBD1 as a possible D gene (6 bases). This CDR3 has 15 residues. V lost 5 bases to trimming and J lost 0 bases, with 11 bases between them. Germline V CDR1 and CDR2: SGHAT, FQNNGV. Written as DNA, the CDR3 is TGTGCCAGCAGCATCGGACAGAGCTCCTACAATGAGCAGTTCTTC. Translating gives CASSIGQSSYNEQFF.

This chain links TRBV15 with TRBJ1-6; tentative D call: TRBD1 (6 bases). With 3 bases removed from V and 7 bases from J, the gap between germline ends came to 13 bases. CDR1 is LNHNV, CDR2 YYDKDF, per germline (reference sequence). This CDR3 contains 15 residues. The CDR3 is CATSSPKGGNSPLHF. The CDR3 region has the DNA TGTGCCACCAGCAGTCCGAAGGGGGGAAATTCACCCCTCCACTTT.

The chain recombines TRBV15 with TRBJ2-2; 8 nucleotides match TRBD2. The CDR3 totals 16 residues. Trimming cost V 1 base and J 3 bases; bases outside gene matches: 4. Germline V lookup: CDR1 LNHNV, CDR2 YYDKDF (reference sequence). The CDR3 DNA follows: TGTGCCACCAGCAGAGCACTAGCGGTAGACACCGGGGAGCTGTTTTTT. This gives the protein CATSRALAVDTGELFF.

The chain combines TRBV28 with TRBJ2-3; 9 bases agree with TRBD2. The J segment lost 3 bases and the V segment lost 7 bases, leaving 11 bases of the junction unmatched. The CDR3 consists of 16 residues. Germline assignment: CDR1 MDHEN and CDR2 SYDVKM. CDR3 amino acids: CASTQRGVESTDTQYF. DNA for the CDR3: TGTGCCAGCACCCAGCGGGGGGTCGAAAGTACAGATACGCAGTATTTT.

This clone was counted once. This chain joins TRBV6-2 or TRBV6-3 and TRBJ1-3; weak D call: TRBD1 (5 bases). Germline CDR1 and CDR2: MNHEY and SVGEGT. V was cut by 5 bases and J by 1 base, with 9 bases left in between. The CDR3 runs 14 residues. CDR3 coding DNA: TGTGCCAGCAGTCTCCAGGGTTCTGGAAACACCATATATTTT. This translates into CASSLQGSGNTIYF.

V is TRBV6-2 or TRBV6-3 and J is TRBJ2-1, with 8 bases aligning to TRBD1. J gave up 1 base and V 5 bases, and 16 bases lay outside the gene matches. The CDR3 has 19 amino acids. Germline V lookup: CDR1 MNHEY, CDR2 SVGEGT. The chain's CDR3 is CASSIRDRPRRRSYNEQFF. The CDR3 DNA reads TGTGCCAGCAGTATCCGGGACAGGCCGAGAAGGAGGTCCTACAATGAGCAGTTCTTC.

This chain uses TRBV5-1 with TRBJ1-2; 8 bases are shared with TRBD1. This CDR3 has 15 residues. J was trimmed by 4 bases and V by 0 bases; bases with no gene match: 5. Germline V lookup: CDR1 SGHRS, CDR2 YFSETQ. The CDR3 DNA is TGCGCCAGCAGCTTGGCGATCGGACAGGGCTATGGCTACACCTTC. Protein: CASSLAIGQGYGYTF.

V and J are TRBV10-3 and TRBJ2-1; TRBD1 matches 7 bases. V gave up 4 bases and J gave up 7 bases; unmatched junction bases: 7. The CDR3 extends over 14 amino acids. In germline, CDR1 is ENHRY, CDR2 SYGVKD. The CDR3 nucleotides read TGTGCCATCAGTGTCACAGGGGCCGGTAATGAGCAGTTCTTC. The encoded protein is CAISVTGAGNEQFF.

This chain uses TRBV5-6 with TRBJ2-3; 7 nucleotides agree with TRBD2. The J segment lost 5 bases and the V segment lost 1 base, leaving 10 bases of the junction unmatched. Germline lookup yields CDR1 SGHDT and CDR2 YYEEEE. This CDR3 is built from 16 residues. For the CDR3, the DNA is TGTGCCAGCAGCTTGAGTCCGGGAGGAGGTGGAGATACGCAGTATTTT. Amino acid sequence: CASSLSPGGGGDTQYF.

The rearrangement links TRBV29-1 to TRBJ1-2, with D hard to call. The CDR3 extends over 12 amino acids. V shed 4 bases and J shed 4 bases, with 10 bases lying between them. Germline V gives CDR1 SQVTM, CDR2 ANQGSEA. This CDR3 is CSVASRSYGYTF. The CDR3, as DNA: TGCAGCGTTGCATCGCGGAGCTATGGCTACACCTTC.

The chain couples TRBV2 to TRBJ1-2, with D perhaps matching TRBD1 (5 bases). V was shortened by 4 bases and J by 8 bases, with 17 bases between the two germline ends. The CDR3 is 14 residues long. CDR1 is SNHLY, CDR2 FYNNEI, per germline. The CDR3 loop is CASSGSTGPGGYTF. CDR3 coding DNA: TGTGCCAGCAGTGGCTCTACAGGCCCAGGAGGCTACACCTTC.

This clone came up a few times. This sequence joins TRBV28 and TRBJ1-6; D possibly corresponds to TRBD1 (5 bases). Germline V gives CDR1 MDHEN, CDR2 SYDVKM. Trimming cost V 8 bases and J 7 bases, with 18 bases left between them. CDR3 length: 15 amino acids. The CDR3 sequence is CASFGGTLPNSPLHF. The CDR3 DNA reads as TGTGCCAGCTTCGGGGGGACCCTTCCCAATTCACCCCTCCACTTT.

V usage is TRBV9 and J usage is TRBJ1-1; D possibly corresponds to TRBD1 (5 bases). The V gene lost 2 bases and the J gene lost 4 bases, with 9 bases spanning the gap. The CDR3 consists of 13 residues. Germline CDR1 and CDR2: SGDLS and YYNGEE. CDR3 sequence reads: CASSVIGGTEAFF. The CDR3 nucleotides read TGTGCCAGCAGCGTTATCGGGGGCACTGAAGCTTTCTTT.

V gene TRBV13 combines with J gene TRBJ1-6; perhaps TRBD1 as D (5 bases). Germline CDR1 reads PRHDT; CDR2 reads FYEKMQ (reference sequence). CDR3 size: 18 residues. Trimming took 6 bases from V and 6 from J, leaving 24 bases between them. Written as DNA, the CDR3 is TGTGCCAGCAGGCGGAACCGATTAGGGGTAGGGATTAATTCACCCCTCCACTTT. Its protein is CASRRNRLGVGINSPLHF.

For the CDR3, the DNA is TGTGCCAGCAGCCCCCGGGGGCCCTATGGCTACACCTTC. Translating it yields CASSPRGPYGYTF. This chain connects TRBV7-8 to TRBJ1-2; weak D call: TRBD1 (6 bases). Trimming removed 5 bases at V and 4 bases at J, with 11 bases between. Per the germline V gene, CDR1 is SGHVS and CDR2 is FQNEAQ. This CDR3 is built from 13 residues. Filled out from reference TRBV7-8 and TRBJ1-2, the complete variable domain reads GAGVSQSPRYKVAKRGQDVALRCDPISGHVSLFWYQQALGQGPEFLTYFQNEAQLDKSGLPSDRFFAERPEGSVSTLKIQRTQQEDSAVYLCASSPRGPYGYTFGSGTRLTVV.

V usage is TRBV28 and J usage is TRBJ2-1, with 11 bases fitting TRBD2. The V gene's germline CDR1 is MDHEN and CDR2 SYDVKM. The CDR3 length is 17 residues. Unmatched junction bases numbered 7, after V lost 2 bases and J lost 4 bases. The CDR3 loop reads CASSLTKGLAVYNEQFF. As DNA, the CDR3 is TGTGCCAGCAGTTTAACTAAGGGACTAGCGGTATACAATGAGCAGTTCTTC.

The V call is TRBV2, the J call TRBJ2-6; D is possibly TRBD1 or TRBD2 (5 bases each). The V and J ends lost 6 bases and 0 bases respectively, with 12 bases between them. Germline values: CDR1 SNHLY, CDR2 FYNNEI. This CDR3 is 16 amino acids long. CDR3: CASSPGPTSGANVLTF. The CDR3 coding sequence is TGTGCCAGCAGCCCGGGACCAACCTCTGGGGCCAACGTCCTGACTTTC.

This sequence joins TRBV24-1 and TRBJ2-1; maybe TRBD1 (5 bases). The CDR3 contains 14 residues. V lost 3 bases and J lost 6, with 11 bases in between. Germline-derived CDR1 and CDR2 are KGHDR and SFDVKD. CDR3 amino acids: CATSDPQGANEQFF. The CDR3, as DNA: TGTGCCACCAGTGATCCTCAGGGTGCCAATGAGCAGTTCTTC.

The V and J genes are TRBV7-8 and TRBJ1-1; no firm D call. The V gene's germline CDR1 is SGHVS and CDR2 FQNEAQ. Trimming shortened V by 0 bases and J by 6 bases, and 11 bases separated the two germline ends. CDR3 length equals 14 residues. The CDR3 region is CASSLARGKAEAFF. The CDR3 DNA reads as TGTGCCAGCAGCTTAGCGCGGGGTAAGGCTGAAGCTTTCTTT. The entire variable domain, with the rest obtained from reference TRBV7-8 and TRBJ1-1, is as follows: GAGVSQSPRYKVAKRGQDVALRCDPISGHVSLFWYQQALGQGPEFLTYFQNEAQLDKSGLPSDRFFAERPEGSVSTLKIQRTQQEDSAVYLCASSLARGKAEAFFGQGTRLTVV.